This T cell receptor (beta chain) was obtained from a study of shared clonotypes between healthy human individuals. Repertoires were generated with immunoSEQ multiplex PCR, while TCRdb's copy carries only in-frame clones and drops some. This repertoire shows about 600,000 clones, 97% found once; its top ten account for approximately 0.057%. Sequencing was performed on naive CD4+ T cells sorted from blood. Described subset: CD45RA+ positively selected. The receptor's source is a woman aged 25 to 39 in good health.

DNA of the CDR3: TGTGCCAGCAGCAGTGAGGGACTAGCGGACACCCAAGCTGGGGCCAACGTCCTGACTTTC. Protein: CASSSEGLADTQAGANVLTF. The rearrangement links TRBV9 to TRBJ2-6, with 11 bases that match TRBD2. This CDR3 is 20 amino acids long. CDR1 SGDLS and CDR2 YYNGEE come from the germline V gene. Trimming removed 4 bases from V and 2 bases from J; junction bases left unmatched: 14.